Sequencing of this TCR beta chain was carried out in a study of tumor-infiltrating lymphocytes in primary liver carcinoma. This CDR3 has 13 amino acids. Germline V CDR1 and CDR2: MNHNS, SASEGT. With respect to this clonotype: A junction boundary mismatches the germline segment, possibly from a read error.

The study co-extracted DNA and RNA from 20-30 mg of unsorted bulk tissue. No patient had received treatment, and all had chronic HBV infection. TCR beta cDNA was reverse-transcribed from about 500 ng of total RNA. The reaction used a constant-region primer and ProtoScript II reverse transcriptase. The TCR beta library was amplified through three nested multiplex PCR rounds in a modified ARM-PCR procedure. TRBV1-TRBV30 forward primers paired with a C-beta reverse primer were used in the first two PCR rounds, which ran roughly 9 cycles each. From the multiplex PCR reads, TCRdb called clonotypes with MiXCR, one entry per CDR3 protein. Here the sample spans fewer than 85,000 distinct CDR3 sequences, 65% to 75% being singletons.

The sequencing input was tumor-adjacent normal liver tissue. This receptor was taken from a man aged 35 to 55 with primary liver carcinoma and hepatitis B virus infection. V and J are TRBV6-1 and TRBJ1-6; D unresolved. The chain's CDR3 is CASNELGNSPLHF. The DNA of the CDR3 is TGTGCCAGCAATGAATTAGGGAATTCACCCCTCCACTTT.